The rows below give T cell receptor beta chains drawn from one sample of a study of shared clonotypes between healthy human individuals. Assay: immunoSEQ multiplex PCR; the TCRdb copy retains only in-frame clones and omits some. Of nearly 500,000 clones listed, 76% are singletons. The sequencing input was PBMCs. The receptors were gathered from a middle-aged woman in good health. Some clones in this sample may be carry-over from other donors' samples. The CDR3 runs from the conserved cysteine through the conserved F or W. The D gene is left open where the match is weak. Expanded clones get a size class; other rows say once, few or many, or leave the size out.

TRBJ1-3,-,few,TRBV4-1,TGCGCCAGCAGCCAGCCGGCTAGGGGAACCGGAAACACCATATATTTT,CASSQPARGTGNTIYF
TRBJ2-2,TRBD1,few,TRBV19,TGTGCCAGTAGGGGGGTTCAGGGGGCCGGGGAGCTGTTTTTT,CASRGVQGAGELFF
TRBJ1-2,-,-,TRBV7-9,TGTGCCAGCAGCTCCACCTCAACCCGCTATGGCTACACCTTC,CASSSTSTRYGYTF
TRBJ2-7,TRBD2,-,TRBV9,TGTGCCAGCAGCGCCGAAGCGGGAGGCTACGAGCAGTACTTC,CASSAEAGGYEQYF
TRBJ1-4,-,once,TRBV2,TGTGCCAGCAGCCAGGGTGGTGAAAAACTGTTTTTT,CASSQGGEKLFF
TRBJ2-2,TRBD1,-,TRBV28,TGTGCCAGCACCGGGGGGACAGGGGGGAACACCGGGGAGCTGTTTTTT,CASTGGTGGNTGELFF
TRBJ2-3,TRBD1,-,TRBV7-6,TGTGCCAGCAGCTTTAGCCCACAGGGGGCGGTTGATACGCAGTATTTT,CASSFSPQGAVDTQYF
TRBJ1-2,-,-,TRBV11-3,TGTGCCAGCAGCTTAGATTTGGGGCACTATGGCTACACCTTC,CASSLDLGHYGYTF
TRBJ2-7,TRBD2,once,TRBV7-8,TGTGCCAGCAGCTTAGGGGCTAGCGGGGCCTACGGGCAGTACTTC,CASSLGASGAYGQYF
TRBJ1-3,-,-,TRBV28,TGTGCCAACAGCCTGGCGGACACCATATATTTT,CANSLADTIYF
TRBJ1-4,TRBD1,-,TRBV30,TGTGCCTGGAGCGGAGGGGGCTTGGGAGAAAAACTGTTTTTT,CAWSGGGLGEKLFF
TRBJ1-2,-,once,TRBV11-3,TGTGCCAGCAGCTTGGTAACCGGCTATGGCTACACCTTC,CASSLVTGYGYTF